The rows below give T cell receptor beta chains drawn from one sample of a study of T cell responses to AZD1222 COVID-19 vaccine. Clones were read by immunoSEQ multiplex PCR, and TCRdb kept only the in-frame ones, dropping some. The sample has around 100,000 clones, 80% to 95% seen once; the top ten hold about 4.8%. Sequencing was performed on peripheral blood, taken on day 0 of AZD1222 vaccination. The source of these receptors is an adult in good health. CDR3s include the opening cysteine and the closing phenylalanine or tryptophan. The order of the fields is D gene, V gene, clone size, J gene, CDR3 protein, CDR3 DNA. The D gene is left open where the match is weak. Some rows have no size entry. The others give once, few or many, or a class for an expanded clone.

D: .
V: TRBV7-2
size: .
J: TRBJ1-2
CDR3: CASSLVPGFYGYTF
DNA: TGTGCCAGCAGCTTAGTCCCAGGCTTTTATGGCTACACCTTC

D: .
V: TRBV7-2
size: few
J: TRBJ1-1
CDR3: CASVWVMNTEAFF
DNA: TGTGCCAGCGTTTGGGTCATGAACACTGAAGCTTTCTTT

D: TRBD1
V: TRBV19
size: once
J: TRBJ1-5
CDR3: CATAGTGVLSQPQHF
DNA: TGTGCCACCGCGGGGACAGGGGTTCTAAGTCAGCCCCAGCATTTT

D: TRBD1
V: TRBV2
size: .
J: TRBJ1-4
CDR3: CASSEGQGAWKLFF
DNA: TGTGCCAGCAGTGAGGGTCAGGGGGCTTGGAAACTGTTTTTT

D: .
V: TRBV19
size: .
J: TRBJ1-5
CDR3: CASIPRSGQGEQPQHF
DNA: TGTGCCAGTATCCCTAGGTCGGGGCAAGGGGAACAGCCCCAGCATTTT

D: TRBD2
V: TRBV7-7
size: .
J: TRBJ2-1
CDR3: CASSTGGPKEQFF
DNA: TGTGCTAGCAGCACGGGGGGGCCAAAGGAGCAGTTCTTC

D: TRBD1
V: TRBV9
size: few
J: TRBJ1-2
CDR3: CASSVSDRAVGYGYTF
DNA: TGTGCCAGCAGCGTTTCGGACAGGGCCGTCGGCTATGGCTACACCTTC

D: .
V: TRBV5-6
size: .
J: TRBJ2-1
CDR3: CASSLVVGNNEQFF
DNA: TGTGCCAGCAGCTTGGTCGTGGGGAACAATGAGCAGTTCTTC

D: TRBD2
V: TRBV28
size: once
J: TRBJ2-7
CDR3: CASSTSGGPSYEQYF
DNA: TGTGCCAGCAGCACTAGCGGGGGCCCCTCCTACGAGCAGTACTTC

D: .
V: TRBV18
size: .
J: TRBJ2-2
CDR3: CASSPEGPHVANTGELFF
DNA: TGTGCCAGCTCACCCGAAGGGCCACATGTTGCGAACACCGGGGAGCTGTTTTTT

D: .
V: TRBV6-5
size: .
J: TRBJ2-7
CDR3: CASSYGRAYEQYF
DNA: TGTGCCAGCAGTTACGGGCGGGCCTACGAGCAGTACTTC

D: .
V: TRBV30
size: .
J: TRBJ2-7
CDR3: CAWSTPRGATYEQYF
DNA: TGTGCCTGGAGTACCCCGCGGGGAGCTACCTACGAGCAGTACTTC

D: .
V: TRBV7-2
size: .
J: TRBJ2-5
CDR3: CASSLAFKVRGPSQETQYF
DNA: TGTGCCAGCAGCTTAGCCTTTAAGGTCAGGGGACCTTCACAAGAGACCCAGTACTTC

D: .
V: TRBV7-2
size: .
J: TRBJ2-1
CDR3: CASSFGINEQFF
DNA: TGTGCCAGCAGCTTCGGTATCAATGAGCAGTTCTTC

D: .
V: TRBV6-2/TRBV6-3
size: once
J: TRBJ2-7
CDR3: CASSYFLYYEQYF
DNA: TGTGCCAGCAGTTACTTCCTTTACTACGAGCAGTACTTC

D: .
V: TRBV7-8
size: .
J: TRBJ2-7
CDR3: CASSSPDGGRREEQYF
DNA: TGTGCCAGCAGCTCACCGGACGGCGGCAGACGTGAAGAGCAGTACTTC

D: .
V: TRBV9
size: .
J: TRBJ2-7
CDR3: CASSPLQGSSSYEQYF
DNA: TGTGCCAGCAGCCCCCTACAGGGTTCAAGCTCCTACGAGCAGTACTTC

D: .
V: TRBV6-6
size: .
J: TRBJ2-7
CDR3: CASIRSFQTGVSYEQYF
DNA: TGTGCCAGCATCCGATCCTTCCAAACGGGGGTCTCCTACGAGCAGTACTTC

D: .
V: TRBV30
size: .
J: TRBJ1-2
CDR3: CAWSKGATYGYTF
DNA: TGTGCCTGGAGTAAGGGTGCTACCTATGGCTACACCTTC

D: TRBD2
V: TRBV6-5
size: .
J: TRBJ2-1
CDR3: CASSSTSDQFF
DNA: TGTGCCAGCAGTTCTACTAGCGACCAGTTCTTC

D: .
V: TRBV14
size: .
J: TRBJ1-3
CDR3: CASSTGRGQMFGNTIYF
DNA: TGTGCCAGCAGCACGGGTCGGGGGCAGATGTTCGGAAACACCATATATTTT

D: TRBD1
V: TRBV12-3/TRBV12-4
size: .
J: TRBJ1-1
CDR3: CASSRQGFLAFF
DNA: TGTGCCAGCAGTCGACAGGGTTTTCTAGCTTTCTTT

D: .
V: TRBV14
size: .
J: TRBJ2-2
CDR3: CASSRPSAGTTGELFF
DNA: TGTGCCAGCAGCCGACCCTCAGCGGGTACAACCGGGGAGCTGTTTTTT

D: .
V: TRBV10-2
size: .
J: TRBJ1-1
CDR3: CASSVAANTEAFF
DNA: TGCGCCAGCAGTGTGGCAGCAAACACTGAAGCTTTCTTT